The 30 T cell receptor beta chains in this list originate from one sample, sequenced in a study of shared clonotypes between healthy human individuals. Sequenced by immunoSEQ multiplex PCR; TCRdb stores in-frame clones only, minus some. Altogether approximately 340,000 clones are present, about 74% being singletons, with the ten largest covering 10%. Sequencing was performed on memory CD4+ T cells sorted from blood. The subset denotes: CD45RA-negative fraction. Source of these receptors: a man aged 25 to 40 in good health.

The chain uses TRBV10-2 and TRBJ2-2, with D uncertain. This CDR3 spans 16 amino acids. Germline V gives CDR1 WSHSY, CDR2 SAAADI. Trimming left V 2 bases short and J 0 bases short, with 10 bases between. As DNA, the CDR3 is TGCGCCAGCAGTGAGGCGAGATACGCGAACACCGGGGAGCTGTTTTTT. Amino acid sequence: CASSEARYANTGELFF.

The chain has TRBV6-1 and TRBJ2-5; D may correspond to TRBD1 or TRBD2 (5 bases each). Germline CDR1 is MNHNS and CDR2 is SASEGT. The CDR3 consists of 15 residues. V was pared by 5 bases and J by 5 bases, with 18 bases between. The CDR3 nucleotides are TGTGCCAGCAGTCCCGAGCAGGGAGCAGGGGAGACCCAGTACTTC. It translates to CASSPEQGAGETQYF.

The chain is built from TRBV19 and TRBJ1-5; tentative D call: TRBD1 (5 bases). CDR1 and CDR2 (germline): LNHDA, SQIVND (reference sequence). The ends were cut back, 0 bases at V and 7 bases at J, with 19 bases in the middle. This CDR3 has 17 amino acids. The CDR3: CASSIEPGWQGGQPQHF. CDR3 nucleotide sequence: TGTGCCAGTAGTATAGAGCCCGGGTGGCAGGGAGGCCAGCCCCAGCATTTT.

The chain carries TRBV19 and TRBJ2-2; possibly TRBD2 for D (7 bases). V dropped 10 bases and J dropped 6 bases, with 15 bases sitting between them. This CDR3 is 13 amino acids long. Germline loops: CDR1 LNHDA, CDR2 SQIVND (reference sequence). As DNA, the CDR3 is TGTGCCACCCGGGGGGCGTGGGCCGGGGAGCTGTTTTTT. This gives the protein CATRGAWAGELFF.

Only one count was recorded for this clone. CDR3 protein: CASSWGPERNSYNEQFF. CDR3 nucleotides: TGTGCCAGCAGCTGGGGGCCCGAGCGCAACTCCTACAATGAGCAGTTCTTC. The chain couples TRBV7-8 to TRBJ2-1, with TRBD1 as a possible D gene (6 bases). V was clipped by 4 bases and J by 0 bases, with 16 bases between them. This CDR3 spans 17 amino acids. Looked up from germline, CDR1 is SGHVS and CDR2 is FQNEAQ.

This chain links TRBV19 with TRBJ2-5; D is possibly TRBD1 (5 bases). The germline V gene has CDR1 LNHDA and CDR2 SQIVND (reference sequence). The CDR3 is 14 residues long. Trimming cost V 5 bases and J 5 bases, with 15 bases left between them. CDR3 in amino acids: CASSHPQVFETQYF. CDR3 bases: TGTGCCAGTAGTCATCCACAGGTTTTTGAGACCCAGTACTTC.

This clone was observed a handful of times. The rearrangement uses TRBV2 and TRBJ2-7; D is possibly TRBD2 (5 bases). There are 12 residues in the CDR3. V dropped 6 bases and J dropped 0 bases, with 6 bases sitting between them. Germline loops: CDR1 SNHLY, CDR2 FYNNEI. CDR3 sequence: CASSGDSYEQYF. As DNA, the CDR3 is TGTGCCAGCAGCGGGGACTCCTACGAGCAGTACTTC. The full variable domain, rest sourced from reference TRBV2 and TRBJ2-7, is EPEVTQTPSHQVTQMGQEVILRCVPISNHLYFYWYRQILGQKVEFLVSFYNNEISEKSEIFDDQFSVERPDGSNFTLKIRSTKLEDSAMYFCASSGDSYEQYFGPGTRLTVT.

The CDR3 DNA is TGTGCCAGCAGTGCAGACAGGGCGGTAGATCAGCCCCAGCATTTT. As protein: CASSADRAVDQPQHF. The chain links TRBV6-1 to TRBJ1-5, with 7 positions matching TRBD1. J was trimmed by 5 bases and V by 4 bases; bases with no gene match: 8. Looked up from germline, CDR1 is MNHNS and CDR2 is SASEGT. The CDR3 runs 15 residues.

This rearrangement joins TRBV7-2 to TRBJ2-3; D not certain. The CDR3 has 15 residues. Germline V gene lookup returns CDR1 SGHTA and CDR2 FQGNSA. V lost 1 base to trimming and J lost 0 bases, with 8 bases between them. CDR3 DNA sequence: TGTGCCAGCAGCTTAGGTCTGTATAGCACAGATACGCAGTATTTT. Translated, it gives CASSLGLYSTDTQYF.

The J gene is TRBJ2-3, the V gene TRBV11-2, with no clear D. The CDR3 contains 14 residues. V shed 4 bases and J shed 2 bases, with 10 bases lying between them. Germline CDR1 is SGHAT and CDR2 is FQNNGV. The CDR3, as DNA: TGTGCCAGCAGCTCGAGGCAGATCACAGATACGCAGTATTTT. This sequence encodes CASSSRQITDTQYF. The full variable domain, in which reference TRBV11-2 and TRBJ2-3 provide the parts outside the CDR3, is EAGVAQSPRYKIIEKRQSVAFWCNPISGHATLYWYQQILGQGPKLLIQFQNNGVVDDSQLPKDRFSAERLKGVDSTLKIQPAKLEDSAVYLCASSSRQITDTQYFGPGTRLTVL.

The V call is TRBV11-2, the J call TRBJ2-7; D is uncertain. This CDR3 is 13 amino acids long. The V end lost 1 base, the J end lost 0 bases, and 4 bases lay between the germline ends. Germline CDR1 SGHAT, CDR2 FQNNGV. CDR3 protein: CASSLANSYEQYF. The CDR3 bases are TGTGCCAGCAGCTTAGCAAACTCCTACGAGCAGTACTTC.

J is TRBJ2-3 and V is TRBV10-2; D is unresolved. Germline V CDR1 and CDR2: WSHSY, SAAADI. The V and J ends lost 6 bases and 4 bases respectively, with 17 bases between them. CDR3 length: 15 residues. The CDR3 is CASRSKSQVSDTQYF. CDR3 bases: TGCGCCAGCAGGTCCAAATCCCAGGTTTCAGATACGCAGTATTTT.

The chain joins TRBV15 to TRBJ2-2; D may be TRBD2 (6 bases). V was cut by 0 bases and J by 7 bases, with 12 bases left in between. This CDR3 region has 15 residues. From germline, CDR1 is LNHNV and CDR2 YYDKDF (reference sequence). CDR3 protein: CATSRDWGGGGELFF. In DNA, the CDR3 is TGTGCCACCAGCAGAGATTGGGGAGGTGGCGGGGAGCTGTTTTTT.

The chain employs TRBV14 and TRBJ2-2; 7 nucleotides agree with TRBD2. The germline V gene encodes CDR1 SGHDN and CDR2 FVKESK. This CDR3 has 16 residues. V dropped 0 bases and J dropped 12; count of bases not matched to a gene: 13. CDR3 in DNA: TGTGCCAGCAGCCAAGATCGAGGGAGGGACGGGATAAAGCTGTTTTTT. Its protein product is CASSQDRGRDGIKLFF.

The chain employs TRBV4-2 and TRBJ2-1, with TRBD2 matching 7 bases. The J segment lost 9 bases and the V segment lost 0 bases, leaving 5 bases of the junction unmatched. The CDR3 is made up of 14 amino acids. Per germline, CDR1 LGHNA and CDR2 YNFKEQ. In nucleotides, the CDR3 is TGTGCCAGCAGCCAAGAAGGGAGGGCAAGTGAGCAGTTCTTC. Protein product: CASSQEGRASEQFF.

The chain combines TRBV13 with TRBJ2-1; the D gene is possibly TRBD1 (5 bases). CDR1 and CDR2 (germline): PRHDT, FYEKMQ (reference sequence). With 2 bases removed from V and 2 bases from J, the gap between germline ends came to 10 bases. CDR3 length: 15 amino acids. CDR3 protein: CASSLFRTTYNEQFF. The CDR3 DNA reads as TGTGCCAGCAGCTTATTCCGGACAACCTACAATGAGCAGTTCTTC.

V and J are TRBV9 and TRBJ1-2; D is uncertain. This CDR3 is built from 13 residues. The V end was cut by 0 bases, the J end by 8 bases, with 11 bases between. Germline CDR1 reads SGDLS; CDR2 reads YYNGEE. CDR3 sequence reads: CASSVDGMYGYTF. The CDR3 coding sequence is TGTGCCAGCAGCGTAGACGGAATGTACGGCTACACCTTC.

V and J are TRBV4-2 and TRBJ2-7; 9 bases are shared with TRBD2. V shed 0 bases and J 2 bases; nucleotides not matched to a gene: 14. The CDR3 is 19 residues long. Germline V gene data show CDR1 as LGHNA and CDR2 as YNFKEQ. The DNA of the CDR3 is TGTGCCAGCAGCCAAGATCGGCGGTCGCAAGCTAGCGGGACCTACGAGCAGTACTTC. Residues: CASSQDRRSQASGTYEQYF.

The CDR3 loop reads CASSSLSGQFF. CDR3 bases: TGTGCCAGCAGTTCCTTGTCGGGGCAGTTCTTC. The chain is built from TRBV27 and TRBJ2-1, with no clear D. Germline V gene lookup returns CDR1 MNHEY and CDR2 SMNVEV (reference sequence). Trimming pared 4 bases from V and 12 bases from J, leaving 10 bases between. The CDR3 runs 11 residues.

This chain uses TRBV7-2 with TRBJ1-5, with a possible D match to TRBD1 (5 bases). The CDR3 contains 13 residues. CDR1 SGHTA and CDR2 FQGNSA come from the germline V gene. Trimming removed 5 bases from V and 6 bases from J, with 11 bases in between. CDR3 region: CASSGSRGQPQHF. CDR3 DNA: TGTGCCAGCAGCGGATCGAGGGGTCAGCCCCAGCATTTT. Filled out from reference TRBV7-2 and TRBJ1-5, the complete variable domain reads GAGVSQSPSNKVTEKGKDVELRCDPISGHTALYWYRQSLGQGLEFLIYFQGNSAPDKSGLPSDRFSAERTGGSVSTLTIQRTQQEDSAVYLCASSGSRGQPQHFGDGTRLSIL.

The rearrangement links TRBV7-3 to TRBJ1-1; D gene unclear. This CDR3 spans 13 amino acids. Germline V gene data show CDR1 as SGHTA and CDR2 as FQGTGA. Trimming cost V 3 bases and J 4 bases, with 9 bases left between them. CDR3 loop: CASSLGVSTEAFF. The DNA for the CDR3 is TGTGCCAGCAGCTTGGGAGTTTCCACTGAAGCTTTCTTT.

The sample holds one count of this clone. The rearrangement uses TRBV5-5 and TRBJ2-7, with TRBD1 identical over 10 bases. CDR1 is SGHKS, CDR2 YYEKEE, per germline (reference sequence). CDR3 length: 19 amino acids. Unmatched junction bases numbered 21, after V lost 2 bases and J lost 7 bases. CDR3 loop: CASSLRHLWGQGLKEEQYF. The CDR3 region has the DNA TGTGCCAGCAGCTTACGACATTTGTGGGGACAGGGGTTGAAAGAGGAGCAGTACTTC.

The chain combines TRBV5-1 with TRBJ2-5, with D perhaps TRBD2 (5 bases). The ends were cut back, 4 bases at V and 0 bases at J, with 16 bases in the middle. The CDR3 extends over 16 amino acids. CDR1 and CDR2 from the germline V gene are SGHRS and YFSETQ. CDR3 coding DNA: TGCGCCAGCAGCCGCGTGGGAGCGACAAACCAAGAGACCCAGTACTTC. Translation gives CASSRVGATNQETQYF.

This clone has more than one count but fewer than ten. The chain recombines TRBV10-3 with TRBJ2-7, with D perhaps TRBD2 (6 bases). The CDR3 extends over 14 amino acids. Trimming cost V 3 bases and J 1 base, with 10 bases left between them. Germline V gene sequence: CDR1 ENHRY, CDR2 SYGVKD. This CDR3 reads CAISDGGVSYEQYF. The DNA for the CDR3 is TGTGCCATCAGTGATGGCGGGGTATCCTACGAGCAGTACTTC.

A note on this clone: Other DNA sequences in this sample translate to the same CDR3. This chain uses TRBV20-1 with TRBJ2-5; D perhaps matches TRBD1 (5 bases). The CDR3 spans 10 residues. Trimming pared 6 bases from V and 5 bases from J, leaving 7 bases between. Germline assignment: CDR1 DFQATT and CDR2 SNEGSKA (reference sequence). The CDR3 DNA is TGCAGTGCCAGGGTTGAGACCCAGTACTTC. The encoded protein is CSARVETQYF.

CDR3 amino acids: CSIATGTGGKGEQYF. CDR3 bases: TGCAGCATAGCAACCGGGACAGGGGGAAAAGGCGAGCAGTACTTC. V and J are TRBV29-1 and TRBJ2-7, with 11 nucleotides matching TRBD1. Trimming cost V 8 bases and J 6 bases; bases outside gene matches: 15. The germline CDR1 and CDR2 sequences are SQVTM and ANQGSEA. The CDR3 runs 15 residues.

This rearrangement joins TRBV6-1 to TRBJ2-1; D call uncertain. The CDR3 is made up of 13 amino acids. V was clipped by 3 bases and J by 9 bases, with 12 bases between them. Germline-derived CDR1 and CDR2 are MNHNS and SASEGT. The CDR3 region has the DNA TGTGCCAGCAGTGAGCGGCTATACGGTGAGCAGTTCTTC. Protein product: CASSERLYGEQFF.

The rearrangement uses TRBV28 and TRBJ1-2; a possible D gene is TRBD1 (5 bases). The CDR3 is 15 amino acids. The germline V gene encodes CDR1 MDHEN and CDR2 SYDVKM. Trimming cost V 5 bases and J 6 bases, with 19 bases left between them. CDR3 protein: CASSLRAGLQDGYTF. Here the CDR3 DNA reads TGTGCCAGCAGTCTTCGTGCGGGGCTGCAGGATGGCTACACCTTC.

The V and J genes are TRBV29-1 and TRBJ2-1, with 16 positions matching TRBD2. This CDR3 region has 18 residues. J was trimmed by 2 bases and V by 0 bases; bases with no gene match: 4. Germline V lookup: CDR1 SQVTM, CDR2 ANQGSEA. The CDR3 DNA reads TGCAGCGTTGAAGAGGGGACTAGCGGGAGGGGGGCCTACAATGAGCAGTTCTTC. Protein product: CSVEEGTSGRGAYNEQFF.

This clone was counted a few times. The rearrangement uses TRBV5-6 and TRBJ2-1, with D unclear. The CDR3 loop spans 16 amino acids. In germline, CDR1 is SGHDT, CDR2 YYEEEE. With 1 base removed from V and 0 bases from J, the gap between germline ends came to 11 bases. The CDR3 sequence: CASSLFEWGSYNEQFF. CDR3 DNA sequence: TGTGCCAGCAGCTTGTTCGAGTGGGGCTCCTACAATGAGCAGTTCTTC.